Listed here are 32 T cell receptor beta chains from one sample, sequenced in a study of regulatory T cells in long-lasting Graves disease. CDR3-region Arm-PCR and iRepertoire HTBI primers produced the TCR beta libraries. In TCRdb, the multiplex PCR reads were re-called with MiXCR into one record per CDR3 protein. The sample has over 350,000 distinct CDR3 sequences, about 15% seen once. The time point here: newly diagnosed GD, antithyroid drugs for less than 3 months. The TCR library was made from RNA that had been extracted from PBMCs in TRIzol. This sample also appeared in a second study, on T cells in Graves' hyperthyroidism and ophthalmopathy.

Sequences were derived from peripheral blood mononuclear cells (PBMCs), sampled at new diagnosis, from a patient treated with antithyroid drugs. Every receptor here comes from a woman aged 45-60 years with Graves disease.

V is TRBV7-9 and J is TRBJ2-2; 7 nucleotides line up with TRBD2. The CDR3 is 14 residues long. The junction had 4 bases not matched to a gene; V was cut back by 4 bases and J by 5 bases. Per germline, CDR1 SEHNR and CDR2 FQNEAQ (reference sequence). The chain's CDR3 is CASSSSGETGELFF. CDR3 DNA: TGTGCCAGCAGCTCAAGCGGGGAAACCGGGGAGCTGTTTTTT.

This clonotype has just a few counts. CDR3 loop: CASSHRKGTENTEAFF. The CDR3, as DNA: TGCGCCAGCAGCCATCGGAAGGGAACCGAGAACACTGAAGCTTTCTTT. V usage is TRBV4-1 and J usage is TRBJ1-1; D is unresolved. Per germline, CDR1 MGHRA and CDR2 YSYEKL. The CDR3 has 16 amino acids. The germline V and J ends were trimmed by 3 bases and 1 base, with 15 bases remaining between them.

This clonotype has more than one count but fewer than ten. The chain recombines TRBV6-9 with TRBJ2-3; 8 bases agree with TRBD2. Germline V CDR1 and CDR2: MNHGY, SVAAGI. J lost 1 base, V lost 4 bases, and 4 bases had no gene match. This CDR3 spans 15 amino acids. The CDR3 DNA is TGTGCCAGCAGTTTCACGACTAGCGGCACAGATACGCAGTATTTT. Its protein is CASSFTTSGTDTQYF.

This clonotype was counted at least ten times. This sequence joins TRBV29-1 and TRBJ2-2; D gene uncertain. CDR1 SQVTM and CDR2 ANQGSEA come from the germline V gene. V was shortened by 5 bases and J by 0 bases, with 7 bases between the two germline ends. The CDR3 runs 13 residues. Here the CDR3 DNA reads TGCAGCGTTCCCCGAGCGAACACCGGGGAGCTGTTTTTT. It yields the protein CSVPRANTGELFF.

This clonotype was recorded a few times. This chain joins TRBV10-2 and TRBJ2-1; D may be TRBD2 (6 bases). From germline, CDR1 is WSHSY and CDR2 SAAADI. The germline V and J ends were trimmed by 0 bases and 0 bases, with 21 bases remaining between them. The CDR3 has 20 amino acids. CDR3 coding DNA: TGCGCCAGCAGTGAGTCGGGGGGTAAGTGGGGACCAAACTCCTACAATGAGCAGTTCTTC. Protein: CASSESGGKWGPNSYNEQFF.

This clonotype was counted a few times. The chain combines TRBV5-1 with TRBJ1-1; D gene unclear. CDR1 is SGHRS, CDR2 YFSETQ, per germline. CDR3 size: 12 residues. V was cut by 0 bases and J by 3 bases, with 3 bases left in between. This CDR3 reads CASSLDDTEAFF. CDR3 nucleotides: TGCGCCAGCAGCTTGGACGACACTGAAGCTTTCTTT.

This clonotype turned up a few times. The rearrangement links TRBV6-1 to TRBJ2-7, with D possibly being TRBD1 (6 bases). CDR1 is MNHNS, CDR2 SASEGT, per germline. The CDR3 spans 14 residues. Trimming shortened V by 6 bases and J by 6 bases, and 18 bases separated the two germline ends. The CDR3 region has the DNA TGTGCCAGCAGGGAGGACAGCACCCAGATCGAGCAGTACTTC. Amino acid sequence: CASREDSTQIEQYF.

This clonotype was recorded many times. This sequence joins TRBV6-2 or TRBV6-3 and TRBJ2-2; 11 nucleotides align to TRBD2. The V gene's germline CDR1 is MNHEY and CDR2 SVGEGT. The CDR3 is made up of 17 amino acids. The J segment lost 6 bases and the V segment lost 5 bases, leaving 11 bases of the junction unmatched. In DNA, the CDR3 is TGTGCCAGCAGTACCGTCATAGCGGGAGGGCCTCCCGGGGAGCTGTTTTTT. It is translated as CASSTVIAGGPPGELFF.

V and J are TRBV14 and TRBJ2-7, with no clear D. Trimming stripped 0 bases from V and 2 bases from J, with 11 bases between. The V gene's germline CDR1 is SGHDN and CDR2 FVKESK. There are 15 residues in the CDR3. Here the CDR3 DNA reads TGTGCCAGCAGCCAAGATTTTACTACAACCTACGAGCAGTACTTC. Translating gives CASSQDFTTTYEQYF.

In DNA, the CDR3 is TGTGCCAGCAGCGTAGGAGTATCGGGAGTAGGATACGAGCAGTACTTC. Translated: CASSVGVSGVGYEQYF. The chain links TRBV9 to TRBJ2-7, with D possibly matching TRBD2 (6 bases). Between the trimmed V and J ends, which lost 0 bases and 4 bases, there was a span of 17 bases. CDR1 SGDLS and CDR2 YYNGEE come from the germline V gene. CDR3 size: 16 residues.

This clonotype was recorded at least ten times. The J gene is TRBJ2-7, the V gene TRBV2, with D possibly TRBD2 on 6 matching bases. Deletions cut 6 bases from V and 1 base from J, with 13 bases between. The V gene's germline CDR1 is SNHLY and CDR2 FYNNEI. There are 14 residues in the CDR3. The CDR3 bases are TGTGCCAGCAGGAAGGAGGGATCTTCCTACGAGCAGTACTTC. Its protein product is CASRKEGSSYEQYF.

The CDR3 DNA sequence: TGTGCCAGCAGCCAAGATTGGCGGGGGTCCTACAATGAGCAGTTCTTC. This encodes CASSQDWRGSYNEQFF. The chain employs TRBV7-9 and TRBJ2-1; 7 bases agree with TRBD2. Germline CDR1 is SEHNR and CDR2 is FQNEAQ (reference sequence). This CDR3 contains 16 residues. V lost 5 bases, J lost 1 base, and 8 bases stayed unmatched.

This clonotype was observed many times. CDR3 sequence: CSATDTYEQYF. CDR3 bases: TGCAGTGCTACGGACACCTACGAGCAGTACTTC. This rearrangement joins TRBV20-1 to TRBJ2-7, with a weak D call TRBD1 (5 bases). Trimming took 4 bases from V and 2 from J, leaving 6 bases between them. The CDR3 spans 11 residues. The germline V gene has CDR1 DFQATT and CDR2 SNEGSKA (reference sequence).

The chain is built from TRBV28 and TRBJ1-2; TRBD1 matches 8 bases. Trimming removed 2 bases from V and 7 bases from J; junction bases left unmatched: 6. The length of the CDR3 is 14 residues. In germline, CDR1 is MDHEN, CDR2 SYDVKM. CDR3 residues: CASSLKRTGCGYTF. The CDR3 nucleotides are TGTGCCAGCAGTTTAAAGAGGACAGGGTGTGGCTACACCTTC.

This clonotype was detected many times. The chain is built from TRBV2 and TRBJ2-2, with 14 bases aligning to TRBD2. The CDR3 covers 16 residues. Germline-derived CDR1 and CDR2 are SNHLY and FYNNEI. With 8 bases clipped from V and 8 bases from J, the junction kept 10 bases outside the gene matches. This CDR3 is CASVGLAGGSSGELFF. The CDR3 DNA sequence: TGTGCCAGCGTAGGACTAGCGGGAGGATCGTCAGGGGAGCTGTTTTTT.

Many counts were recorded for this clonotype. The chain employs TRBV2 and TRBJ2-7, with a tentative D call TRBD2 (6 bases). There are 14 residues in the CDR3. Germline CDR1 and CDR2: SNHLY and FYNNEI. V lost 6 bases and J 3 bases, leaving 15 bases between the germline ends. CDR3 sequence reads: CASSNPGGSYEQYF. The CDR3 DNA reads as TGTGCCAGCAGCAACCCTGGGGGGAGCTACGAGCAGTACTTC.

The genes are TRBV20-1 and TRBJ2-3; 8 bases align to TRBD2. Germline V gives CDR1 DFQATT, CDR2 SNEGSKA (reference sequence). This CDR3 spans 20 amino acids. V lost 4 bases to trimming and J lost 2 bases; unmatched junction nucleotides: 23. The CDR3 nucleotides read TGCAGTGCTACTTTATTCGGACTAGCAGACACCTGGGGGAACACAGATACGCAGTATTTT. It translates to CSATLFGLADTWGNTDTQYF.

This clonotype was seen at least ten times. V is TRBV2 and J is TRBJ2-5; perhaps TRBD2 as D (5 bases). The V and J ends lost 6 bases and 5 bases respectively, with 13 bases between them. The CDR3 runs 13 residues. Germline CDR1 SNHLY, CDR2 FYNNEI. CDR3: CASRQNRGETQYF. CDR3 bases: TGTGCCAGCAGACAAAACAGAGGGGAGACCCAGTACTTC.

This clonotype came up many times. The V gene is TRBV28, the J gene TRBJ1-1, with a tentative D call TRBD1 (6 bases). CDR1 MDHEN and CDR2 SYDVKM come from the germline V gene. The ends were cut back, 4 bases at V and 1 base at J, with 13 bases in the middle. The CDR3 has 15 amino acids. The CDR3 loop reads CASSSPGHQNTEAFF. CDR3 sequence (DNA): TGTGCCAGCAGTTCGCCGGGACACCAGAACACTGAAGCTTTCTTT.

This clonotype was counted many times. The rearrangement links TRBV11-2 to TRBJ2-5; maybe TRBD2 (6 bases). CDR1 and CDR2 from the germline V gene are SGHAT and FQNNGV. This CDR3 is built from 14 residues. Trimming took 6 bases from V and 5 from J, leaving 16 bases between them. The DNA of the CDR3 is TGTGCCAGCAGAATGGGGGGAATAGGGGAGACCCAGTACTTC. Its protein is CASRMGGIGETQYF.

This clonotype was seen only a few times. The chain links TRBV18 to TRBJ2-7; 7 nucleotides match TRBD1. CDR3 size: 15 residues. CDR1 is KGHSH, CDR2 LQKENI, per germline. Trimming cost V 3 bases and J 5 bases; bases outside gene matches: 10. CDR3 amino acids: CASSPIRDSSNEQYF. In nucleotides, the CDR3 is TGTGCCAGCTCACCGATTCGGGACAGTTCAAACGAGCAGTACTTC.

This clonotype was counted many times. CDR3 bases: TGTGCCAGCAGCTTGACTAGCGGGAGTGGAGATACGCAGTATTTT. It specifies CASSLTSGSGDTQYF. The V gene is TRBV27, the J gene TRBJ2-3, with TRBD2 identical over 12 bases. The germline V gene encodes CDR1 MNHEY and CDR2 SMNVEV (reference sequence). The trim removed 6 bases at V and 5 bases at J, leaving 6 bases unmatched. The CDR3 loop spans 15 amino acids.

This clonotype showed up just once. At one end, the junction sequence differs from germline, possibly due to a read error. The rearrangement links TRBV11-3 to TRBJ1-2; D ambiguous. Germline CDR1 reads SGHNT; CDR2 reads YENEEA. This CDR3 contains 17 residues. This CDR3 reads CASSLDVRRLANYGYTF. For the CDR3, the DNA is TGTGCCAGCAGCTTAGATGTACGCAGGTTGGCGAACTACGGCTACACCTTC.

This clonotype has a count of ten or more. V usage is TRBV7-6 and J usage is TRBJ2-7; 9 bases align to TRBD2. Germline V gives CDR1 SGHVS, CDR2 FNYEAQ. The CDR3 loop spans 18 amino acids. The V gene end was trimmed by 1 base and the J gene end by 0 bases; junction bases not matched to a gene: 10. CDR3 bases: TGTGCCAGCAGCTTAGGGTCTCCCCTAGCGGGAATCTCCTACGAGCAGTACTTC. This codes for CASSLGSPLAGISYEQYF.

The rearrangement uses TRBV3-1 and TRBJ2-5, with D maybe TRBD1 (5 bases). Germline V CDR1 and CDR2: LGHDT, YNNKEL (reference sequence). The CDR3 is 14 amino acids. Between the trimmed V and J ends, which lost 4 bases and 2 bases, there was a span of 11 bases. The CDR3 bases are TGTGCCAGCAGCCCCTCGGACATTCAAGAGACCCAGTACTTC. Translated: CASSPSDIQETQYF.

J is TRBJ2-1 and V is TRBV20-1; 8 positions agree with TRBD2. The CDR3 totals 16 residues. Germline CDR1 is DFQATT and CDR2 is SNEGSKA (reference sequence). With V trimmed by 0 bases and J by 2 bases, 6 bases remained unmatched. The chain's CDR3 is CSARDSGGLAYNEQFF. DNA of the CDR3: TGCAGTGCTAGAGACTCGGGGGGGCTGGCCTACAATGAGCAGTTCTTC.

In this sample, this clonotype turned up many times. The chain combines TRBV7-3 with TRBJ2-1; 15 bases are shared with TRBD2. The CDR3 runs 15 residues. The V and J ends lost 5 bases and 4 bases, in that order; junction bases with no gene match: 0. Germline loops: CDR1 SGHTA, CDR2 FQGTGA. The CDR3 reads CASSGTSGRYNEQFF. The CDR3 DNA is TGTGCCAGCAGCGGGACTAGCGGGAGGTACAATGAGCAGTTCTTC.

This clonotype showed up many times. CDR3 sequence: CASSRTSGRPDTQYF. CDR3 DNA sequence: TGTGCCAGCTCCAGGACTAGCGGGAGGCCAGATACGCAGTATTTT. The chain uses TRBV2 and TRBJ2-3; 14 bases are a match to TRBD2. The CDR3 sequence is 15 residues long. Germline CDR1 SNHLY, CDR2 FYNNEI. Trimming cost V 8 bases and J 4 bases; bases outside gene matches: 5.

A remark on this clonotype: One base away lies a much larger clone, so this may be a sequencing read error. The V call is TRBV7-3, the J call TRBJ2-4, with TRBD2 as a possible D gene (6 bases). Germline V gene sequence: CDR1 SGHTA, CDR2 FQGTGA. The CDR3 consists of 18 residues. Written as DNA, the CDR3 is TGTGCCAGCAACTTAGTGTCCGCCGGGAGTTTCATGTTCGACATTCAGTACTTC. Its translation: CASNLVSAGSFMFDIQYF.

This clonotype was counted only a few times. The junction and the germline gene differ at one end; a read error may be behind it. V is TRBV14 and J is TRBJ2-3; 7 bases match TRBD1. This CDR3 comprises 17 residues. The germline V gene encodes CDR1 SGHDN and CDR2 FVKESK. The DNA of the CDR3 is TGTGCCAGCAGCCAAGGTCCCAAGGGACAGAGCACAGGTACGCAGTATTTT. It translates to CASSQGPKGQSTGTQYF.

This clonotype came up many times. CDR3 nucleotides: TGCGCCAGCAGCTTGGCGGCAGGACTGTCCTACAATGAGCAGTTCTTC. Translated: CASSLAAGLSYNEQFF. This chain uses TRBV5-1 with TRBJ2-1, with D possibly being TRBD2 (5 bases). The CDR3 spans 16 residues. From germline, CDR1 is SGHRS and CDR2 YFSETQ. Trimming cost V 0 bases and J 1 base, with 11 bases left between them.

The chain employs TRBV19 and TRBJ1-5; no clear D gene. V was shortened by 5 bases and J by 0 bases, with 14 bases between the two germline ends. Germline V lookup: CDR1 LNHDA, CDR2 SQIVND (reference sequence). The length of the CDR3 is 16 residues. The CDR3 spells CASSSLTDSSNQPQHF. The CDR3 DNA reads TGTGCCAGTAGTTCGCTGACGGATTCTAGCAATCAGCCCCAGCATTTT.